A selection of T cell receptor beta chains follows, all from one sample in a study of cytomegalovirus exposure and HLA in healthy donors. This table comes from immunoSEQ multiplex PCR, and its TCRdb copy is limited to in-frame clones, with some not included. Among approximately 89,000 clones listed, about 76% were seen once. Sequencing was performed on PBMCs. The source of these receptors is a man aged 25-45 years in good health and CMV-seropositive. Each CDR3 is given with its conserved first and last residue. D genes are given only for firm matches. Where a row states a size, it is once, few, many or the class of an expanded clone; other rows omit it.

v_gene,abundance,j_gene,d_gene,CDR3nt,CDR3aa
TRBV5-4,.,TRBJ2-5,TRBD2,TGTGCCAGCAGCTTAAAAACGGGACTAGCTAGAGAGACCCAGTACTTC,CASSLKTGLARETQYF
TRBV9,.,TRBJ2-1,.,TGTGCCAGCAGCACTGACACGGGGTGGAATGAGCAGTTCTTC,CASSTDTGWNEQFF
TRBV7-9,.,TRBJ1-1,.,TGTTCCAGCAGAGCAGGGGAGACTGAAGCTTTCTTT,CSSRAGETEAFF
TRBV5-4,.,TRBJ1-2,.,TGTGCCAGCAGCTTGAATCGTAACTCTAACTATGGCTACACCTTC,CASSLNRNSNYGYTF
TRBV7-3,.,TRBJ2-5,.,TGTGCCAGCAGCCCGGGGGACTTTCAAGAGACCCAGTACTTC,CASSPGDFQETQYF
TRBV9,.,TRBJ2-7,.,TGTGCCAGCAGCGTAGAACAGACCACCTACGAGCAGTACTTC,CASSVEQTTYEQYF
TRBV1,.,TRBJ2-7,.,TGCACCAGCAGCTACGGGACTACCAGCTCCTACGAGCAGTACTTC,CTSSYGTTSSYEQYF
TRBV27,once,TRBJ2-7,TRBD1,TGTGCCAGCAGTTTACCCGGACAGGTTGGATCTACCCAGCAGTACTTC,CASSLPGQVGSTQQYF
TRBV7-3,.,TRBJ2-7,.,TGTGCCAGCAGCTTAAAAGGGGGGGCCCCCTACGAGCAGTACTTC,CASSLKGGAPYEQYF
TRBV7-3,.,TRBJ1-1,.,TGTGCCAGCAGCCCAGTACTGAACACTGAAGCTTTCTTT,CASSPVLNTEAFF
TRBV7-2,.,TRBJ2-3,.,TGTGCCAGCAGCCCGCAATCCGCGCCAGATACGCAGTATTTT,CASSPQSAPDTQYF
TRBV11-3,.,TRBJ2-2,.,TGTGCCAGCAGCCGTGGCGGCTCCCGACCCGGGGAGCTGTTTTTT,CASSRGGSRPGELFF
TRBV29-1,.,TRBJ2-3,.,TGCAGCGCCACAAGGGCAGGGGCTACGGATACGCAGTATTTT,CSATRAGATDTQYF
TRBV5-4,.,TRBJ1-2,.,TGTGCCAGCAGCCTCCCCGGGACAACGTATGGCTACACCTTC,CASSLPGTTYGYTF
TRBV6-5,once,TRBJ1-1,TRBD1,TGTGCCAGCAGTCGGGACAGGTTCACTGAAGCTTTCTTT,CASSRDRFTEAFF
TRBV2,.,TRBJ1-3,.,TGTGCCAGCAGGGCCGGGACAACTGGAAACACCATATATTTT,CASRAGTTGNTIYF
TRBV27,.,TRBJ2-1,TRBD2,TGTGCCAGCAGTTCGCCCCAGCGGGGCCCCAACAATGAGCAGTTCTTC,CASSSPQRGPNNEQFF
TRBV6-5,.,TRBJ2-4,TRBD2,TGTGCCAGCAGTTACTCGGGGGGGGGTACCAAAAACATTCAGTACTTC,CASSYSGGGTKNIQYF
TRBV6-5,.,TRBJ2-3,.,TGTGCCAGCAGTGCCCTATACACAGATACGCAGTATTTT,CASSALYTDTQYF
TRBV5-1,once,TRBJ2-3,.,TGCGCCAGCAGGAGGGCCCAGGACACAGATACGCAGTATTTT,CASRRAQDTDTQYF
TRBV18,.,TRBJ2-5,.,TGTGCCAGCTCACCAAGAATCTCGACAGGGGAGGGGGAGACCCAGTACTTC,CASSPRISTGEGETQYF
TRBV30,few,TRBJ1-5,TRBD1,TGTGCCTGGAGCGCAGGGGGAAATCAGCCCCAGCATTTT,CAWSAGGNQPQHF
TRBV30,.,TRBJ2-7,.,TGTGCCTGGAGTGTATTTCGGCAGGGCGCCTACGAGCAGTACTTC,CAWSVFRQGAYEQYF
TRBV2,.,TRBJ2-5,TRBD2,TGTGCCAGCAACCACCTAGCGGGGCAAGAGACCCAGTACTTC,CASNHLAGQETQYF